Shown below are 14 T cell receptor beta chains from a single sample sequenced in a study of identifying expanded T cells in peripheral blood. Sequencing was performed with immunoSEQ multiplex PCR; in TCRdb, only in-frame clones are kept and a portion is missing. The sample records about 85,000 clones, around 89% being singletons. Material for sequencing was blood. The receptors come from a person aged 18 to 75 in good health.

The gene calls are TRBV5-1 and TRBJ2-1; D tentatively reads TRBD1 or TRBD2 (5 bases each). The CDR3 totals 15 residues. Trimming stripped 2 bases from V and 0 bases from J, with 9 bases between. Germline V gene sequence: CDR1 SGHRS, CDR2 YFSETQ. CDR3 sequence reads: CASSFGTRSYNEQFF. The CDR3 DNA reads TGCGCCAGCAGCTTTGGGACGCGCTCCTACAATGAGCAGTTCTTC.

V is TRBV7-8 and J is TRBJ1-6; no firm D call. Trimming took 4 bases from V and 5 from J, leaving 9 bases between them. CDR1 is SGHVS and CDR2 is FQNEAQ in the germline V gene. The length of the CDR3 is 14 residues. CDR3 DNA: TGTGCCAGCAGCTGGACGGATGATAATTCACCCCTCCACTTT. This gives the protein CASSWTDDNSPLHF.

Points on this clone: Other DNA sequences of this sample code for an identical CDR3. The chain couples TRBV13 to TRBJ2-5; D remains ambiguous. Germline V gives CDR1 PRHDT, CDR2 FYEKMQ (reference sequence). The CDR3 extends over 12 amino acids. V was shortened by 0 bases and J by 6 bases, with 5 bases between the two germline ends. This CDR3 reads CASSLGRKTQYF. In DNA, the CDR3 is TGTGCCAGCAGCTTAGGGAGGAAGACCCAGTACTTC.

The chain recombines TRBV6-1 with TRBJ1-4; 8 bases agree with TRBD1. V shed 5 bases and J 16 bases; nucleotides not matched to a gene: 12. This CDR3 region has 13 residues. CDR1 is MNHNS and CDR2 is SASEGT in the germline V gene. The CDR3: CASSRQTGAQGFF. CDR3 nucleotide sequence: TGTGCCAGCAGTAGACAGACAGGGGCTCAAGGGTTTTTT.

This clone has just a few counts. This sequence joins TRBV4-2 and TRBJ1-6; D is undetermined. Germline CDR1 and CDR2: LGHNA and YNFKEQ. V gave up 1 base and J gave up 9 bases, with 7 bases separating them. The CDR3 totals 13 residues. The CDR3 nucleotides read TGTGCCAGCAGCCAAGCCCCCTCTTCACCCCTCCACTTT. Translated: CASSQAPSSPLHF.

Only one count was recorded for this clone. The rearrangement links TRBV11-2 to TRBJ2-2; 12 nucleotides match TRBD2. J was trimmed by 4 bases and V by 4 bases; bases with no gene match: 4. The CDR3 length is 16 residues. CDR1 SGHAT and CDR2 FQNNGV come from the germline V gene. CDR3 amino acids: CASSSASGGATGELFF. As DNA, the CDR3 is TGTGCCAGCAGCTCGGCTAGCGGGGGGGCCACCGGGGAGCTGTTTTTT. Complete variable domain (other parts from reference TRBV11-2 and TRBJ2-2): EAGVAQSPRYKIIEKRQSVAFWCNPISGHATLYWYQQILGQGPKLLIQFQNNGVVDDSQLPKDRFSAERLKGVDSTLKIQPAKLEDSAVYLCASSSASGGATGELFFGEGSRLTVL.

The V gene is TRBV11-2, the J gene TRBJ1-6; TRBD1 agrees at 10 bases. V shed 5 bases and J 5 bases; nucleotides not matched to a gene: 12. CDR1 and CDR2 (germline): SGHAT, FQNNGV. This CDR3 has 18 residues. The CDR3 loop is CASSPRPRDRGDNSPLHF. The CDR3 DNA reads as TGTGCCAGCAGCCCCCGACCCCGGGACAGGGGAGATAATTCACCCCTCCACTTT.

Turning to this clone: A read error may account for a junction end that differs from germline. The chain recombines TRBV27 with TRBJ1-5; D gene uncertain. This CDR3 has 15 residues. Germline CDR1 MNHEY, CDR2 SMNVEV (reference sequence). The CDR3 is CASSFSGVGNQPQHF. DNA of the CDR3: TGTGCCAGCAGTTTCTCCGGTGTCGGCAATCAGCCCCAACATTTT.

The chain carries TRBV12-5 and TRBJ2-5; D not resolved. Trimming cost V 1 base and J 7 bases, with 4 bases left between them. The germline CDR1 and CDR2 sequences are LGHNT and FRNRAP. CDR3 length: 11 residues. For the CDR3, the DNA is TGTGCTAGTGGTTTGGAGGTGACCCAGTACTTC. This translates into CASGLEVTQYF.

The V gene is TRBV5-6, the J gene TRBJ1-2; D is uncertain. V gave up 3 bases and J gave up 1 base, with 4 bases separating them. The CDR3 has 12 residues. CDR1 is SGHDT and CDR2 is YYEEEE in the germline V gene. This CDR3 reads CASSSLNYGYTF. DNA of the CDR3: TGTGCCAGCAGCTCGCTTAACTATGGCTACACCTTC.

This chain links TRBV7-2 with TRBJ2-3; D is unresolved. This CDR3 is 14 amino acids long. Trimming removed 6 bases at V and 5 bases at J, with 15 bases between. CDR1 and CDR2 (germline): SGHTA, FQGNSA. CDR3 sequence reads: CASSRGLEVDTQYF. DNA for the CDR3: TGTGCCAGCAGTCGTGGTCTAGAGGTAGATACGCAGTATTTT.

The rearrangement links TRBV4-1 to TRBJ2-5; TRBD1 is a possible D gene (5 bases). V was shortened by 5 bases and J by 1 base, with 23 bases between the two germline ends. CDR1 is MGHRA and CDR2 is YSYEKL in the germline V gene. The CDR3 runs 18 residues. The CDR3 region has the DNA TGCGCCAGCAGCGAAAAGGGGCAGGTATGGGGAACCCAAGAGACCCAGTACTTC. Its protein is CASSEKGQVWGTQETQYF.

The chain employs TRBV4-2 and TRBJ2-1; 12 bases match TRBD2. Germline values: CDR1 LGHNA, CDR2 YNFKEQ. The ends lost 0 bases at V and 8 bases at J; junction bases unmatched: 11. The CDR3 covers 18 residues. CDR3 sequence: CASSQDWASGGAIDEQFF. The CDR3, as DNA: TGTGCCAGCAGCCAAGATTGGGCTAGCGGGGGGGCCATTGATGAGCAGTTCTTC.

V gene TRBV18 combines with J gene TRBJ1-2; D is unclear. Trimming shortened V by 3 bases and J by 3 bases, and 8 bases separated the two germline ends. Germline CDR1 is KGHSH and CDR2 is LQKENI. The CDR3 consists of 13 residues. The CDR3 spells CASSPMSDYGYTF. DNA of the CDR3: TGTGCCAGCTCACCTATGTCAGACTATGGCTACACCTTC.